This T cell receptor (beta chain) was recorded in a study of blood T cell repertoires in COVID-19. For the study at large: The United States, Italy and Spain provided the acute and convalescent COVID-19 samples. PBMCs, B-cell-depleted T cells, or T cells were the source of the cDNA or gDNA that made up the material.

Germline-derived CDR1 and CDR2 are SQVTM and ANQGSEA. The CDR3 length is 14 residues. V gave up 4 bases and J gave up 6 bases, with 16 bases separating them. In the source study's methods: How many nucleated cells were present was estimated from reference gene primer amplification. The protocol was immunoSEQ multiplex PCR, while the TCRdb copy is restricted to in-frame clones and leaves out a portion. The V and J calls and clone size were taken over from that table, and D and trimming were inferred from the DNA. The sample lists 100,000 to 150,000 clones, about 91% seen once, with nearly 0.9% in the top ten.

The rearrangement joins TRBV29-1 to TRBJ2-4; no firm D call. Sequencing used peripheral blood. The clonotype comes from a woman between 50 and 59 years old with active or convalescent COVID-19. The CDR3: CSVAVPSELNIQYF. CDR3 DNA: TGCAGCGTTGCCGTCCCAAGCGAACTAAACATTCAGTACTTC.